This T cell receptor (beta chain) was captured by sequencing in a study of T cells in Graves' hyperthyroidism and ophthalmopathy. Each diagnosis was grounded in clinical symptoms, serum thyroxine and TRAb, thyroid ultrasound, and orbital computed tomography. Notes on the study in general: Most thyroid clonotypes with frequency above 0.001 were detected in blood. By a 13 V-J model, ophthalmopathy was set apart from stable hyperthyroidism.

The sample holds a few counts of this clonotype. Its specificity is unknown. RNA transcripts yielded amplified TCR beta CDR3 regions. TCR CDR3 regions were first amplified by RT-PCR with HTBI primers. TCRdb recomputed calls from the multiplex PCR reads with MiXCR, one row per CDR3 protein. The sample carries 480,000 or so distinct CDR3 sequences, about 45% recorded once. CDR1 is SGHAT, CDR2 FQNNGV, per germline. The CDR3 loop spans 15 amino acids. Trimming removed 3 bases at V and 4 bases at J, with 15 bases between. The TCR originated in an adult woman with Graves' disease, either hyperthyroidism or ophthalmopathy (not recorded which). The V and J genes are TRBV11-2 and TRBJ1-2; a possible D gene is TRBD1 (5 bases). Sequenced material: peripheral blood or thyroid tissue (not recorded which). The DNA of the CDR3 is TGTGCCAGCAGCTTCGGGGAGGACACCCTCTATGGCTACACCTTC. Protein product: CASSFGEDTLYGYTF.